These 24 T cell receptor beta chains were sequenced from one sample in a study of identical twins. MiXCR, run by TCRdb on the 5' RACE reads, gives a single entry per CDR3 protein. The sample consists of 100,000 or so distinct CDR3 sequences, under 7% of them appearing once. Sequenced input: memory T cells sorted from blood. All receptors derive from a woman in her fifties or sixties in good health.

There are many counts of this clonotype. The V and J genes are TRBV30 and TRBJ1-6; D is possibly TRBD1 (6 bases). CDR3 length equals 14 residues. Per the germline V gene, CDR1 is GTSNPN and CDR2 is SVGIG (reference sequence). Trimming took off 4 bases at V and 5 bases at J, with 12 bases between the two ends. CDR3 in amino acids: CAWTSGTNNSPLHF. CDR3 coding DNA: TGTGCCTGGACCTCTGGGACAAATAATTCACCCCTCCACTTT.

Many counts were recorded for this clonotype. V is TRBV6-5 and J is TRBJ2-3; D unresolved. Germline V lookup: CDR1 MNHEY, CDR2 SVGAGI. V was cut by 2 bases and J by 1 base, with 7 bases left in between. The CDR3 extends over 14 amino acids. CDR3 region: CASSYSRGTDTQYF. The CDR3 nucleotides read TGTGCCAGCAGTTACAGCCGGGGCACAGATACGCAGTATTTT.

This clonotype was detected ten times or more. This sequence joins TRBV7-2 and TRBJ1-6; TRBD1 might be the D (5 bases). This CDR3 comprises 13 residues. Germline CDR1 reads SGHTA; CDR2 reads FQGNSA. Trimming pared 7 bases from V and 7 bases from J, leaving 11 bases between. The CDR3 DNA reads TGTGCCAGCACGATGACAGCCAATTCACCCCTCCACTTT. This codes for CASTMTANSPLHF.

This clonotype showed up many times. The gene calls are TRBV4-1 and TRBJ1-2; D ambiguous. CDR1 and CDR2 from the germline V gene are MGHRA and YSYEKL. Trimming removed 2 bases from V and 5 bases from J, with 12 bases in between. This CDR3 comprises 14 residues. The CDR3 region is CASSQPQERYGYTF. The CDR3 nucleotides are TGCGCCAGCAGCCAACCCCAAGAGAGGTATGGCTACACCTTC.

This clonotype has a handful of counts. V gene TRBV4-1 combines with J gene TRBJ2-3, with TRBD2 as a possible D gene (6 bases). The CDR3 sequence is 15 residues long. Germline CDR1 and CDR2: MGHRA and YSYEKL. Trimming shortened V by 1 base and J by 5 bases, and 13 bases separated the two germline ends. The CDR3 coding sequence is TGCGCCAGCAGCCAAGGAGAAGGAGCGGGAGATACGCAGTATTTT. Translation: CASSQGEGAGDTQYF.

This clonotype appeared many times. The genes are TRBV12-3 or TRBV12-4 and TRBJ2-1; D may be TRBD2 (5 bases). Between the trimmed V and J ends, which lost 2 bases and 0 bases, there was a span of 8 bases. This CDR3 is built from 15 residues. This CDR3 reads CASSLPGSSYNEQFF. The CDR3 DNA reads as TGTGCCAGCAGTTTACCGGGGAGCTCCTACAATGAGCAGTTCTTC.

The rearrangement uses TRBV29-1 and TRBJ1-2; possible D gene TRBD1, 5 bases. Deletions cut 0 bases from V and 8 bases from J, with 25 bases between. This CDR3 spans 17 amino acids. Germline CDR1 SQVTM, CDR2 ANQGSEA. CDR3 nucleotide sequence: TGCAGCGTTGAAGATCTTTACGGACACGCGGGTCGATCCGGCTACACCTTC. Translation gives CSVEDLYGHAGRSGYTF.

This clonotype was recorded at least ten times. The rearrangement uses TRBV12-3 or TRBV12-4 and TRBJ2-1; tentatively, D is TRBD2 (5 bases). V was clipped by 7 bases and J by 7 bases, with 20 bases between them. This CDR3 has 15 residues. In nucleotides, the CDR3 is TGTGCCAGCACCGTAGCGCAGCTTGGGGTGAATGAGCAGTTCTTC. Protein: CASTVAQLGVNEQFF.

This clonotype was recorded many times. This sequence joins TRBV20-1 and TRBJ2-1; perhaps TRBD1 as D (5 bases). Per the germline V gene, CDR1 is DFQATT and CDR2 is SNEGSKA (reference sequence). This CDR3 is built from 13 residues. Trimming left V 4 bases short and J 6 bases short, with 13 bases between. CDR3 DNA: TGCAGTGCTATCCAGGGTTCTGTCAATGAGCAGTTCTTC. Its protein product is CSAIQGSVNEQFF.

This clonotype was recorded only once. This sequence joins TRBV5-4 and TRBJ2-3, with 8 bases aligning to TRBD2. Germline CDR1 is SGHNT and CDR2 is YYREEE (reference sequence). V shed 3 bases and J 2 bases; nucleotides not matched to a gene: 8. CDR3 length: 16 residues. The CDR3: CASSSSSGKNTDTQYF. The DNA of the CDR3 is TGTGCCAGCAGCTCCAGTAGCGGGAAAAACACAGATACGCAGTATTTT.

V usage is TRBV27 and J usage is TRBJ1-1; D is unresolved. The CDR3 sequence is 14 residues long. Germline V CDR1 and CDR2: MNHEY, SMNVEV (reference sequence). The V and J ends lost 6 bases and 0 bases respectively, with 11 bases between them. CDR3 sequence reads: CASSFSPMNTEAFF. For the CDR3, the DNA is TGTGCCAGCAGCTTTTCCCCCATGAACACTGAAGCTTTCTTT.

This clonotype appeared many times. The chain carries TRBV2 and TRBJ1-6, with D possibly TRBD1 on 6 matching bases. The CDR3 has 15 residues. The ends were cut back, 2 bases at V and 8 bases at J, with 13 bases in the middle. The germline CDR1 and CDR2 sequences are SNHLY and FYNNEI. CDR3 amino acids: CASSERGGRDSPLHF. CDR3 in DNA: TGTGCCAGCAGTGAAAGGGGGGGCCGAGATTCACCCCTCCACTTT.

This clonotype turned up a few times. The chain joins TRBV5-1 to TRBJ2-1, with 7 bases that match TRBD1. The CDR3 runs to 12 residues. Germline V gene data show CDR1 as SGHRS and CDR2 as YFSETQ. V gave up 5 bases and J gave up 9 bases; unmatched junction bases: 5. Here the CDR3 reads CASRPTGSEQFF. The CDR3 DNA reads TGCGCCAGCAGACCGACAGGGAGTGAGCAGTTCTTC.

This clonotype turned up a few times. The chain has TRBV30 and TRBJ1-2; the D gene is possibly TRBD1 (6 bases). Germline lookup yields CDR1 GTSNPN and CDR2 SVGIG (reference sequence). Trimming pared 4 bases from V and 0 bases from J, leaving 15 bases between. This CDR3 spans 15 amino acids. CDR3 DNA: TGTGCCTGGAACTCTGGGGGGCTTACTAACTATGGCTACACCTTC. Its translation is CAWNSGGLTNYGYTF.

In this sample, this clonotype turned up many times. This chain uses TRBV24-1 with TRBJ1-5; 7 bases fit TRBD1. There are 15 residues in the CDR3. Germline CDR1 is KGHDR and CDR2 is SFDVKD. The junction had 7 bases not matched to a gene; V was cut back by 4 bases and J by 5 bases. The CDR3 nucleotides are TGTGCCACCAGTGAATCCGACAGGGACGATCAGCCCCAGCATTTT. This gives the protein CATSESDRDDQPQHF.

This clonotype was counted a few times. This CDR3 is CATSDRWTGGSDTQYF. The CDR3 DNA reads as TGTGCCACCAGTGATCGCTGGACAGGGGGCTCGGATACGCAGTATTTT. V gene TRBV24-1 combines with J gene TRBJ2-3, with 11 bases lining up with TRBD1. V shed 3 bases and J 6 bases; nucleotides not matched to a gene: 7. This CDR3 contains 16 residues. The germline V gene encodes CDR1 KGHDR and CDR2 SFDVKD.

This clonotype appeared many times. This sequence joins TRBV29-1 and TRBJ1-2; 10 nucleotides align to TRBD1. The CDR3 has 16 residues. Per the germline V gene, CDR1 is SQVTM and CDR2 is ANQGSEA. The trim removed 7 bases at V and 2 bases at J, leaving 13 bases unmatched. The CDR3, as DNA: TGCAGCGCTCACCCGGGACAGGGGTCATTCAACTATGGCTACACCTTC. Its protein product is CSAHPGQGSFNYGYTF. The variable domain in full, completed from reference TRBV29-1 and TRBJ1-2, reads SAVISQKPSRDICQRGTSLTIQCQVDSQVTMMFWYRQQPGQSLTLIATANQGSEATYESGFVIDKFPISRPNLTFSTLTVSNMSPEDSSIYLCSAHPGQGSFNYGYTFGSGTRLTVV.

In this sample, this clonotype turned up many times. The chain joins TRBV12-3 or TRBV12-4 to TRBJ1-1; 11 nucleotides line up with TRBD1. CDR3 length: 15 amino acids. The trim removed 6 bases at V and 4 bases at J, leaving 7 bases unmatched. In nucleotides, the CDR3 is TGTGCCAGCAGCCCCCGGGACAGGGGGTTCACTGAAGCTTTCTTT. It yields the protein CASSPRDRGFTEAFF.

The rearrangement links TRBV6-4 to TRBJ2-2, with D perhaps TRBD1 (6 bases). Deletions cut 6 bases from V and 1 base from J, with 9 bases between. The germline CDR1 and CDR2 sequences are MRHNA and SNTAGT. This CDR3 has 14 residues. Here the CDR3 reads CASRPQGNTGELFF. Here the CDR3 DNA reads TGTGCCAGCAGACCACAGGGGAACACCGGGGAGCTGTTTTTT.

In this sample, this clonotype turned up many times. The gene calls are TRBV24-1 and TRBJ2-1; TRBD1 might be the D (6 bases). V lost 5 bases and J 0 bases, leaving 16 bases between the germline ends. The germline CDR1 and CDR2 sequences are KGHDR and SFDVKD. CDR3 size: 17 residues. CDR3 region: CATSAASGQSSYNEQFF. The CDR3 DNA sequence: TGTGCCACCAGTGCAGCAAGCGGACAGAGCTCCTACAATGAGCAGTTCTTC.

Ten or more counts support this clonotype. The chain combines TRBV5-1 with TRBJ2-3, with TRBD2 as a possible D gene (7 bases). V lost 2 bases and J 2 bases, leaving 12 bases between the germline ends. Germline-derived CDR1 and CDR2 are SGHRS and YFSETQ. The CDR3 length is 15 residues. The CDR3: CASSFTGTTTDTQYF. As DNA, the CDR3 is TGCGCCAGCAGCTTCACAGGGACTACCACAGATACGCAGTATTTT.

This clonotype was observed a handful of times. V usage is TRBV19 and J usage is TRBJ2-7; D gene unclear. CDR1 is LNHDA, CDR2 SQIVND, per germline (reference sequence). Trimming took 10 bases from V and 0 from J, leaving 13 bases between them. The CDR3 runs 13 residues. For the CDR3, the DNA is TGTGCCACCGCGGCCCGCGTCTCCTACGAGCAGTACTTC. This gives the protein CATAARVSYEQYF.

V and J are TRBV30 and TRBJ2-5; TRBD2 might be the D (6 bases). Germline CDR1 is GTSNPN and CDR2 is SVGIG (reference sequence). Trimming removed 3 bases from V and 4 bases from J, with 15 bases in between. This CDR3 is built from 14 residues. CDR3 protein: CAWSPDYAPETQYF. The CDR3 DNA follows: TGTGCCTGGAGCCCGGACTATGCCCCAGAGACCCAGTACTTC.

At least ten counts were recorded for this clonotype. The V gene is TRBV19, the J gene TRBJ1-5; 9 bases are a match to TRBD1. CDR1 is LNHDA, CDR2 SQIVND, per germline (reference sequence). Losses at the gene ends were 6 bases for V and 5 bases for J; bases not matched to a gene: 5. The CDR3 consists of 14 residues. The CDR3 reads CASRDRQGDQPQHF. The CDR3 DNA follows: TGTGCCAGTAGGGACCGACAGGGGGATCAGCCCCAGCATTTT.